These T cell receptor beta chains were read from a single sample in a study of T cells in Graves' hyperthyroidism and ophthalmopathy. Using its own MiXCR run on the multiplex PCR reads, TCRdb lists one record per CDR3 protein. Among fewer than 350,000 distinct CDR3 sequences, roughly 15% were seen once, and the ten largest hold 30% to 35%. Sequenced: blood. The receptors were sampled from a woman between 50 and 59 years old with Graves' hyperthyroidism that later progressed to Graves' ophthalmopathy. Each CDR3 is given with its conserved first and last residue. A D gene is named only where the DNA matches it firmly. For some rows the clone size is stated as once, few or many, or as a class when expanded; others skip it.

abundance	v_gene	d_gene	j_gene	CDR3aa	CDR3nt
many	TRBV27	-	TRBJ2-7	CASSLLTATPYEQYF	TGTGCCAGCAGTTTACTTACGGCCACGCCCTACGAGCAGTACTTC
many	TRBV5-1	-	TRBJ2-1	CASSLQVSSYNEQFF	TGCGCCAGCAGCTTGCAGGTTAGCTCCTACAATGAGCAGTTCTTC
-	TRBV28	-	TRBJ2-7	CASSLAGFAEQYF	TGTGCCAGCAGTTTAGCAGGGTTTGCCGAGCAGTACTTC
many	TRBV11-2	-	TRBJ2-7	CASSRGGGLPNSYEQYF	TGTGCCAGCAGCCGAGGTGGCGGGCTACCGAACTCCTACGAGCAGTACTTC
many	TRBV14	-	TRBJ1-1	CASSEQPSSTEAFF	TGTGCCAGCAGCGAGCAACCCTCGAGCACTGAAGCTTTCTTT
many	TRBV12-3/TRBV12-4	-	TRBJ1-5	CASRTPAVHNQPQHF	TGTGCCAGCAGGACCCCGGCAGTCCACAATCAGCCCCAGCATTTT
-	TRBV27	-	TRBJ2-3	CASSLGTITDTQYF	TGTGCCAGCAGTTTAGGGACCATCACAGATACGCAGTATTTT
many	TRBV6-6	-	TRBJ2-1	CASSYSGARGGRGRNEQFF	TGTGCCAGCAGTTACTCGGGGGCGAGGGGAGGCAGGGGAAGAAATGAGCAGTTCTTC
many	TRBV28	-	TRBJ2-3	CASSLAQGEVDTQYF	TGTGCCAGCAGTTTAGCGCAGGGGGAGGTAGATACGCAGTATTTT
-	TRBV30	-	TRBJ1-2	CAWGTVYGYTF	TGTGCCTGGGGGACGGTTTATGGCTACACCTTC
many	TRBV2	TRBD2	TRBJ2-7	CASRPSGYEQYF	TGTGCCAGCAGGCCTAGCGGATACGAGCAGTACTTC
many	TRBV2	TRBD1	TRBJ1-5	CASSDPGQGYDQPQHF	TGTGCCAGCAGTGACCCGGGACAGGGGTACGATCAGCCCCAGCATTTT
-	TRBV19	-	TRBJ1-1	CASSSRPSAEAFF	TGTGCCAGTAGTTCCCGACCGAGCGCTGAAGCTTTCTTT
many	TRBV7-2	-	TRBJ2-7	CASSFRDPAYEQYF	TGTGCCAGCAGCTTCCGGGACCCAGCCTACGAGCAGTACTTC
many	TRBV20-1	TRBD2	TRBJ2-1	CSARGLAGGSNEQFF	TGCAGTGCTAGGGGACTAGCGGGAGGGAGTAATGAGCAGTTCTTC
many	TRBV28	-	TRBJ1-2	CASCPPWTDPTF	TGTGCCAGCTGCCCTCCCTGGACGGATCCTACCTTC
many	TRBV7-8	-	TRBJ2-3	CASSGGGGDTQYF	TGTGCCAGCAGCGGAGGAGGGGGAGATACGCAGTATTTT
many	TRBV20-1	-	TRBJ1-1	CSASWGGANTEAFF	TGCAGTGCTAGTTGGGGAGGAGCGAACACTGAAGCTTTCTTT
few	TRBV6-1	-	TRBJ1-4	CASRRGLRNGPVNEKLFF	TGTGCCAGCAGAAGAGGGTTGCGGAATGGACCGGTTAATGAAAAACTGTTTTTT
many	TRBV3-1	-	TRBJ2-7	CASSRAAAPYEQYF	TGTGCCAGCAGCCGTGCAGCGGCCCCCTACGAGCAGTACTTC
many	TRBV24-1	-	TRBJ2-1	CATSDQPSSYNEQFF	TGTGCCACCAGTGATCAGCCTAGCTCCTACAATGAGCAGTTCTTC
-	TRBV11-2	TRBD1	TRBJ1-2	CASSHEGGNYGYTF	TGTGCCAGCAGCCACGAAGGGGGCAACTATGGCTACACCTTC
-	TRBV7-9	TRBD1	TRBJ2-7	CASSPADRVLDEQYF	TGTGCCAGCAGCCCGGCGGACAGGGTTTTGGACGAGCAGTACTTC
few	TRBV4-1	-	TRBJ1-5	CASSQEGGNQPQHF	TGCGCCAGCAGCCAAGAGGGCGGAAATCAGCCCCAGCATTTT
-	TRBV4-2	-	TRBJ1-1	CASSPRSGGTEAFF	TGTGCCAGCAGTCCAAGGTCCGGGGGCACTGAAGCTTTCTTT
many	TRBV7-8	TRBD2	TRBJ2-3	CASRWTSGLRGDTQYF	TGTGCCAGCAGGTGGACTAGCGGTTTGAGGGGAGATACGCAGTATTTT
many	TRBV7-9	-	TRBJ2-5	CASSLALLAAVRETQYF	TGTGCCAGCAGCTTAGCGCTGTTAGCTGCCGTCCGAGAGACCCAGTACTTC
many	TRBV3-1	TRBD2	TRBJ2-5	CASSQSASGLQETQYF	TGTGCCAGCAGCCAATCAGCTAGCGGACTCCAAGAGACCCAGTACTTC
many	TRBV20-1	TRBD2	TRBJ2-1	CSARPSGVSYNEQFF	TGCAGTGCTAGACCCAGCGGGGTTTCCTACAATGAGCAGTTCTTC
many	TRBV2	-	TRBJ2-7	CASSEKFLRTIYEQYF	TGTGCCAGCAGTGAAAAGTTCCTCCGGACCATCTACGAGCAGTACTTC
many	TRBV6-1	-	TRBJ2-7	CASSDPFYEQYF	TGTGCCAGCAGTGACCCGTTCTACGAGCAGTACTTC
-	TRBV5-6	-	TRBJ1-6	CASSLPANSPLHF	TGTGCCAGCAGTTTACCGGCTAATTCACCCCTCCACTTT
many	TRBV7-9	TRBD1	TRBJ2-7	CASSTGQGWYQGYSYEQYF	TGTGCCAGCAGCACCGGACAGGGGTGGTACCAGGGCTACTCCTACGAGCAGTACTTC
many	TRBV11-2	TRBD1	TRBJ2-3	CASSFDRGTDTQYF	TGTGCCAGCAGCTTTGACAGGGGCACAGATACGCAGTATTTT
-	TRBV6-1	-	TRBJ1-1	CASNLGGANTEAFF	TGTGCCAGCAATCTTGGAGGGGCGAACACTGAAGCTTTCTTT
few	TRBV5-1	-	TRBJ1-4	CASSLERTRNEKLFF	TGCGCCAGCAGCTTGGAGAGGACCCGGAATGAAAAACTGTTTTTT
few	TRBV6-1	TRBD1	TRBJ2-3	CASIQGATDTQYF	TGTGCCAGCATTCAGGGGGCTACAGATACGCAGTATTTT
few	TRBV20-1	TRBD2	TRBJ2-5	CSARGGMTSVGQETQYF	TGCAGTGCTAGAGGAGGAATGACTAGCGTGGGACAAGAGACCCAGTACTTC
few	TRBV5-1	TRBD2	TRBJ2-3	CASSSLAATTDTQYF	TGCGCCAGCAGCTCCCTAGCGGCGACCACAGATACGCAGTATTTT
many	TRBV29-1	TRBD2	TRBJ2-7	CSVMSLAGANEQYF	TGCAGCGTTATGTCCCTAGCGGGAGCTAACGAGCAGTACTTC
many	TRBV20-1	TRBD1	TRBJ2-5	CSAPADRGTGVLKTQYF	TGCAGTGCACCTGCGGATAGAGGGACAGGGGTATTGAAGACCCAGTACTTC
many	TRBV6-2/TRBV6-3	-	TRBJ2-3	CASSHLTVTDTQYF	TGTGCCAGCAGCCACCTGACAGTCACAGATACGCAGTATTTT
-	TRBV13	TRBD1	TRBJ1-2	CASSARQGTAYGYTF	TGTGCCAGCAGCGCGAGACAGGGAACTGCCTATGGCTACACCTTC
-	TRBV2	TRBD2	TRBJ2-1	CASRGTSGDEQFF	TGTGCCAGCAGGGGGACTAGCGGGGATGAGCAGTTCTTC
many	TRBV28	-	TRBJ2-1	CASTTSSYNEQFF	TGTGCCAGTACAACTAGCTCCTACAATGAGCAGTTCTTC
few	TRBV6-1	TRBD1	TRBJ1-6	CTSTPGQGATPLHF	TGTACCAGCACCCCGGGACAGGGAGCGACACCCCTCCACTTT
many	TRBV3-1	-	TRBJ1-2	CASSPGYGYGYTF	TGTGCCAGCAGCCCAGGTTACGGCTATGGCTACACCTTC
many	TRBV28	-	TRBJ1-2	CASSFRDRGYTF	TGTGCCAGCAGTTTTAGGGATAGAGGCTACACCTTC
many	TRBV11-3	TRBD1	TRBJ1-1	CASSNRGGNTEAFF	TGTGCCAGCAGCAACAGGGGTGGTAACACTGAAGCTTTCTTT
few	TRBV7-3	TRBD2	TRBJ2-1	CASSLASGDEQFF	TGTGCCAGCAGCCTTGCTAGCGGCGATGAGCAGTTCTTC
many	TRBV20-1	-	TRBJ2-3	CSAHIFLADFTDTQYF	TGCAGTGCTCATATATTTCTAGCTGATTTTACAGATACGCAGTATTTT
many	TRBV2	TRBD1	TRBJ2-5	CASKRGLETQYF	TGTGCCAGCAAGAGGGGGCTGGAGACCCAGTACTTC
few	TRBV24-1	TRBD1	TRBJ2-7	CATSDSTGSVYEQYF	TGTGCCACCAGTGATTCGACAGGGTCAGTTTACGAGCAGTACTTC
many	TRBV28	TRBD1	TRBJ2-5	CASSSLTGPAGETQYF	TGTGCCAGCAGTTCCCTGACAGGGCCTGCGGGAGAGACCCAGTACTTC
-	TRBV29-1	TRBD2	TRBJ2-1	CSVEERGLAGVPYNEQFF	TGCAGCGTTGAAGAAAGAGGACTAGCGGGAGTCCCCTACAATGAGCAGTTCTTC
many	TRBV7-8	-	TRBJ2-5	CASSRDTLYETQYF	TGTGCCAGCAGCCGGGACACCCTTTACGAGACCCAGTACTTC
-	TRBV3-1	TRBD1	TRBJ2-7	CASSPTSGTGFHEQYF	TGTGCCAGCAGCCCAACCTCCGGGACAGGGTTCCACGAGCAGTACTTC
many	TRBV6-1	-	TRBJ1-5	CASIDRHGQPQHF	TGTGCCAGCATCGACAGACACGGTCAGCCCCAGCATTTT
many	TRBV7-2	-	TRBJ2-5	CASSHNAGVTQYF	TGTGCCAGCAGCCATAACGCCGGGGTGACCCAGTACTTC
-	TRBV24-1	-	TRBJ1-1	CATTEGLNTEAFF	TGTGCCACCACAGAGGGTTTGAACACTGAAGCTTTCTTT